The present T cell receptor beta chain was sequenced within a study of shared clonotypes between healthy human individuals. Trimming pared 5 bases from V and 7 bases from J, leaving 12 bases between. The CDR3 has 13 residues. CDR1 and CDR2 from the germline V gene are SGHTA and FQGNSA. Measured with immunoSEQ multiplex PCR; TCRdb has only the in-frame clones, and not every one. This sample has about 1 million clones, with approximately 70% found just once. The chain couples TRBV7-2 to TRBJ2-4, with D uncertain. This TCR was recovered from a man younger than 35 in good health. Sequencing input: memory CD4+ T cells sorted from blood. Specified subset: CD45RA-negative fraction. CDR3 amino acids: CASSPPSYNIQYF. The CDR3 nucleotides read TGTGCCAGCAGCCCCCCATCATATAACATTCAGTACTTC.